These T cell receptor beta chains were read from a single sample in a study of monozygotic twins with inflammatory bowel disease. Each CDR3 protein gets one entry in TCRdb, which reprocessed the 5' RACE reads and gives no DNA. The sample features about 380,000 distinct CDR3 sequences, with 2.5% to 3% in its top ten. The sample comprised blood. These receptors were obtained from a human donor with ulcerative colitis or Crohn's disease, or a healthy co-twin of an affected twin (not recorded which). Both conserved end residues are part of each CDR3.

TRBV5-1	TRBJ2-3	CASSLVGLAGGTDTQYF
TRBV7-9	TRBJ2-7	CASGKLGGPPFEQYF
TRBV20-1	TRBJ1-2	CSALRGAYGYTF
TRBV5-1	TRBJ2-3	CASSLRLAGITDTQYF
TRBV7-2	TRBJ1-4	CASSHAPHWGTNEKLFF
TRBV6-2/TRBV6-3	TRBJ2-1	CASSYSGQAYNEQFF
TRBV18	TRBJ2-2	CASSPPRGRDTGELFF
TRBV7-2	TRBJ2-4	CASSDQGTTKNIQYF
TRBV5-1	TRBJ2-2	CASSLTTGELFF
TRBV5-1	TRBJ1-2	CASAGRGQGALYGYTF
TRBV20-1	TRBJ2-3	CSAGGIDTDTQYF
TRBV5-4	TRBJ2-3	CASTHRGRGTDTQYF
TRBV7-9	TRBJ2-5	CASSLFQGVETQYF
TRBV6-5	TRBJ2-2	CASLRNTGELFF
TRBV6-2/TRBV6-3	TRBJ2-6	CASRLTGAGANVLTF
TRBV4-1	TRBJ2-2	CASSRGGRSPGELFF